Shown below are 22 T cell receptor beta chains from a single sample sequenced in a study of CD8 T cells in Susac syndrome. Random hexamers served to reverse transcribe roughly 0.5 to 1 ug RNA. TCRdb fed the immunoSEQ multiplex PCR reads into MiXCR, producing one record per CDR3 protein. The data show a few hundred thousand distinct CDR3 sequences, with more than 80% seen just once and roughly 0.1% held by the top ten. Source material: CD8+ T cells from PBMCs. The receptors come from a human donor with multiple sclerosis.

The chain is built from TRBV3-1 and TRBJ1-5; D is ambiguous. CDR3 size: 14 residues. V gave up 0 bases and J gave up 5 bases, with 8 bases separating them. Germline lookup yields CDR1 LGHDT and CDR2 YNNKEL (reference sequence). CDR3: CASSQETADQPQHF. The CDR3 DNA follows: TGTGCCAGCAGCCAAGAAACGGCTGATCAGCCCCAGCATTTT.

The CDR3 sequence: CASSQGSPVNYGYTF. For the CDR3, the DNA is TGCGCCAGCAGCCAAGGGTCACCCGTTAACTATGGCTACACCTTC. This chain connects TRBV4-1 to TRBJ1-2; D gene unclear. Trimming took 1 base from V and 1 from J, leaving 10 bases between them. Per the germline V gene, CDR1 is MGHRA and CDR2 is YSYEKL. The CDR3 totals 15 residues.

This clonotype has a single count. V usage is TRBV5-6 and J usage is TRBJ1-5, with D possibly TRBD1 on 5 matching bases. Trimming shortened V by 2 bases and J by 7 bases, and 22 bases separated the two germline ends. Germline CDR1 reads SGHDT; CDR2 reads YYEEEE. The CDR3 loop spans 17 amino acids. CDR3 coding DNA: TGTGCCAGCAGCTTAGGCGTCTACCGGGGACGGGACCAGCCCCAGCATTTT. It is translated as CASSLGVYRGRDQPQHF.

This clonotype was found once. The J gene is TRBJ2-1, the V gene TRBV9; 10 positions agree with TRBD1. The V gene end was trimmed by 4 bases and the J gene end by 2 bases; junction bases not matched to a gene: 9. The CDR3 runs to 17 residues. Germline V gene lookup returns CDR1 SGDLS and CDR2 YYNGEE. The CDR3: CASSPTGTGETYNEQFF. In nucleotides, the CDR3 is TGTGCCAGCAGCCCCACAGGGACAGGGGAGACCTACAATGAGCAGTTCTTC.

The chain employs TRBV5-1 and TRBJ2-7; 11 bases map to TRBD1. Germline V CDR1 and CDR2: SGHRS, YFSETQ. The CDR3 has 15 residues. V shed 4 bases, J shed 4 bases, and the junction held 7 bases outside the gene matches. The CDR3 region has the DNA TGCGCCAGCAGCCATGGACAGGGGGCATTTTACGAGCAGTACTTC. Amino acid sequence: CASSHGQGAFYEQYF. Based on the CDR3 plus reference TRBV5-1 and TRBJ2-7, the full variable domain is KAGVTQTPRYLIKTRGQQVTLSCSPISGHRSVSWYQQTPGQGLQFLFEYFSETQRNKGNFPGRFSGRQFSNSRSEMNVSTLELGDSALYLCASSHGQGAFYEQYFGPGTRLTVT.

The sample holds a few counts of this clonotype. The chain uses TRBV7-9 and TRBJ1-1, with unresolved D. CDR3 length: 13 residues. The germline gives CDR1 SEHNR, CDR2 FQNEAQ (reference sequence). The V and J ends lost 6 bases and 1 base respectively, with 9 bases between them. The CDR3 here is CASSMGQNTEAFF. Written as DNA, the CDR3 is TGTGCCAGCAGTATGGGTCAGAACACTGAAGCTTTCTTT.

The rearrangement joins TRBV27 to TRBJ1-1, with D tentatively TRBD1 (5 bases). Germline V gene lookup returns CDR1 MNHEY and CDR2 SMNVEV (reference sequence). The V and J ends lost 8 bases and 12 bases respectively, with 16 bases between them. This CDR3 has 11 amino acids. The CDR3 loop reads CASGIAGWTFF. CDR3 nucleotide sequence: TGTGCCAGCGGGATAGCAGGGTGGACTTTCTTT.

The rearrangement joins TRBV6-5 to TRBJ1-1; a weak D match, TRBD1 (5 bases). V was clipped by 2 bases and J by 1 base, with 14 bases between them. The germline V gene encodes CDR1 MNHEY and CDR2 SVGAGI. This CDR3 comprises 16 residues. CDR3 residues: CASSYAFRQGNTEAFF. The CDR3 nucleotides read TGTGCCAGCAGTTACGCCTTTAGGCAGGGGAACACTGAAGCTTTCTTT.

This chain joins TRBV4-1 and TRBJ2-1; D not resolved. With 0 bases removed from V and 0 bases from J, the gap between germline ends came to 12 bases. Germline V gene data show CDR1 as MGHRA and CDR2 as YSYEKL. The CDR3 covers 17 residues. CDR3 in amino acids: CASSQDPTESSYNEQFF. The CDR3 nucleotides read TGCGCCAGCAGCCAAGATCCCACGGAGAGCTCCTACAATGAGCAGTTCTTC.

The gene calls are TRBV4-1 and TRBJ2-7; D perhaps matches TRBD2 (6 bases). V was clipped by 1 base and J by 1 base, with 23 bases between them. CDR3 size: 19 residues. Germline CDR1 is MGHRA and CDR2 is YSYEKL. The CDR3 coding sequence is TGCGCCAGCAGCCAAGGGATGGAGGGATCAGAGGGGATATCCTACGAGCAGTACTTC. Translated, it gives CASSQGMEGSEGISYEQYF.

This chain links TRBV2 with TRBJ2-7; 11 nucleotides line up with TRBD2. The CDR3 contains 17 residues. J gave up 0 bases and V 3 bases, and 7 bases lay outside the gene matches. Per germline, CDR1 SNHLY and CDR2 FYNNEI. CDR3 amino acids: CASSESSGGMDSYEQYF. The CDR3 nucleotides read TGTGCCAGCAGTGAGTCTAGCGGGGGGATGGACTCCTACGAGCAGTACTTC.

This clonotype has just a few counts. V usage is TRBV9 and J usage is TRBJ2-7; TRBD1 aligns across 8 bases. Germline V CDR1 and CDR2: SGDLS, YYNGEE. CDR3 size: 15 residues. J gave up 3 bases and V 4 bases, and 9 bases lay outside the gene matches. The CDR3 is CASSFGQGQNYEQYF. CDR3 DNA sequence: TGTGCCAGCAGCTTTGGACAGGGACAGAACTACGAGCAGTACTTC.

V is TRBV10-3 and J is TRBJ2-1, with D unclear. Per the germline V gene, CDR1 is ENHRY and CDR2 is SYGVKD. This CDR3 has 14 amino acids. V lost 3 bases and J lost 5, with 11 bases in between. CDR3 amino acids: CAISEEDENNEQFF. The CDR3, as DNA: TGTGCCATCAGTGAAGAGGACGAGAACAATGAGCAGTTCTTC.

This clonotype has only one observation. This chain joins TRBV11-2 and TRBJ2-2, with D possibly being TRBD2 (6 bases). V lost 1 base, J lost 6 bases, and 24 bases lay in between. The germline CDR1 and CDR2 sequences are SGHAT and FQNNGV. The CDR3 length is 19 residues. Here the CDR3 DNA reads TGTGCCAGCAGCTTAGGGGGCGGGGACTCTCCTTATGTCGCCGGGGAGCTGTTTTTT. Encoded protein: CASSLGGGDSPYVAGELFF.

This chain links TRBV5-8 with TRBJ2-7, with 9 bases identical to TRBD1. Germline CDR1 is SGHTS and CDR2 is YDEGEE. V lost 1 base, J lost 5 bases, and 13 bases stayed unmatched. This CDR3 spans 17 amino acids. The CDR3 loop is CASSLTWTGDLPHEQYF. The CDR3 DNA reads TGTGCCAGCAGCTTGACTTGGACAGGGGACCTCCCCCACGAGCAGTACTTC.

The V and J genes are TRBV2 and TRBJ1-1; 8 bases fit TRBD1. The V and J ends lost 2 bases and 1 base, in that order; junction bases with no gene match: 3. The CDR3 length is 15 residues. The germline CDR1 and CDR2 sequences are SNHLY and FYNNEI. The CDR3 sequence: CASSELTGENTEAFF. The DNA of the CDR3 is TGTGCCAGCAGTGAACTGACAGGGGAGAACACTGAAGCTTTCTTT.

The J gene is TRBJ1-1, the V gene TRBV30, with D unclear. Germline V lookup: CDR1 GTSNPN, CDR2 SVGIG (reference sequence). The CDR3 has 14 amino acids. V was shortened by 2 bases and J by 7 bases, with 17 bases between the two germline ends. CDR3 loop: CAWSISGGVLEAFF. In nucleotides, the CDR3 is TGTGCCTGGAGTATATCCGGCGGGGTGCTTGAAGCTTTCTTT.

The V gene is TRBV27, the J gene TRBJ2-1; weak D call: TRBD1 (6 bases). The germline V gene encodes CDR1 MNHEY and CDR2 SMNVEV (reference sequence). The germline V and J ends were trimmed by 5 bases and 0 bases, with 14 bases remaining between them. The CDR3 length is 16 residues. The CDR3 region is CASSGGRDGSYNEQFF. The CDR3 nucleotides read TGTGCCAGCAGTGGGGGCCGGGACGGCTCCTACAATGAGCAGTTCTTC.

The J gene is TRBJ1-1, the V gene TRBV19, with D possibly matching TRBD1 (5 bases). This CDR3 spans 14 amino acids. V lost 4 bases to trimming and J lost 3 bases, with 12 bases between them. The V gene's germline CDR1 is LNHDA and CDR2 SQIVND (reference sequence). As DNA, the CDR3 is TGTGCCAGTAGTACCGGATCAGGGTACACTGAAGCTTTCTTT. Translating it yields CASSTGSGYTEAFF. The full variable domain, in which reference TRBV19 and TRBJ1-1 provide the parts outside the CDR3, is DGGITQSPKYLFRKEGQNVTLSCEQNLNHDAMYWYRQDPGQGLRLIYYSQIVNDFQKGDIAEGYSVSREKKESFPLTVTSAQKNPTAFYLCASSTGSGYTEAFFGQGTRLTVV.

The V and J genes are TRBV4-1 and TRBJ2-1; 12 positions match TRBD2. The V and J ends lost 1 base and 2 bases, in that order; junction bases with no gene match: 9. Germline V CDR1 and CDR2: MGHRA, YSYEKL. The CDR3 consists of 19 residues. The chain's CDR3 is CASSQGGLAGGPAYNEQFF. In DNA form, the CDR3 reads TGCGCCAGCAGCCAAGGAGGGCTAGCGGGAGGGCCAGCCTACAATGAGCAGTTCTTC.

The gene calls are TRBV29-1 and TRBJ2-7; D may be TRBD1 (6 bases). CDR1 is SQVTM, CDR2 ANQGSEA, per germline. Between the trimmed V and J ends, which lost 3 bases and 4 bases, there was a span of 13 bases. The CDR3 is 13 residues long. CDR3 nucleotide sequence: TGCAGCGTTGAGGGACACACGGGGTACGAGCAGTACTTC. Amino acids: CSVEGHTGYEQYF.

This clonotype was detected a few times. The chain has TRBV7-6 and TRBJ2-7, with TRBD1 matching 8 bases. CDR1 SGHVS and CDR2 FNYEAQ come from the germline V gene. The CDR3 contains 15 residues. Trimming removed 4 bases from V and 3 bases from J; junction bases left unmatched: 8. The CDR3 loop reads CASSSGQGGHYEQYF. For the CDR3, the DNA is TGTGCCAGCAGCTCTGGACAGGGAGGCCACTACGAGCAGTACTTC.